Below, 6 T cell receptor beta chains from the same sample are listed, as sequenced in a study of post-analysis software for immune sequencing data. The study's findings and limits: There were a few TRBV segments more frequent in patients than controls, and TRBV5-6, TRBV5-1 and TRBV20-1 were among them.

Unique molecular identifiers featured in each of the TCR beta cDNA libraries. In TCRdb, the PCR reads were re-called with MiXCR into one record per CDR3 protein. The repertoire holds 600,000 to 750,000 distinct CDR3 sequences, 59% seen once, with about 10% in the top ten. No antigen is known for these receptors. Sequenced: blood. The source of these receptors is a girl aged 2-10 years with multiple sclerosis.

This CDR3 reads CASSQESTGGRSPLHF. CDR3 DNA sequence: TGCGCCAGCAGCCAAGAGTCGACAGGGGGACGTTCACCCCTCCACTTT. This rearrangement joins TRBV4-3 to TRBJ1-6; TRBD1 agrees at 9 bases. This CDR3 has 16 amino acids. The V gene end was trimmed by 0 bases and the J gene end by 9 bases; junction bases not matched to a gene: 6. Germline CDR1 reads LGHNA; CDR2 reads YSLEER.

This chain links TRBV20-1 with TRBJ2-3; 11 bases are shared with TRBD2. There are 17 residues in the CDR3. Germline V gives CDR1 DFQATT, CDR2 SNEGSKA (reference sequence). V shed 3 bases and J 3 bases; nucleotides not matched to a gene: 11. CDR3 residues: CSARGAGLAGRTDTQYF. CDR3 nucleotides: TGCAGTGCTAGGGGTGCCGGACTAGCGGGCCGAACAGATACGCAGTATTTT.

The V gene is TRBV7-2, the J gene TRBJ2-3, with 13 nucleotides matching TRBD2. After removal of 2 bases from V and 7 bases from J, the junction contained 6 bases not matched to a gene. Germline-derived CDR1 and CDR2 are SGHTA and FQGNSA. This CDR3 is built from 16 residues. CDR3 loop: CASSLRVGTSGNTQYF. CDR3 coding DNA: TGTGCCAGCAGCTTACGCGTGGGGACTAGCGGGAATACGCAGTATTTT.

V gene TRBV27 combines with J gene TRBJ2-3, with 9 nucleotides matching TRBD1. V lost 5 bases, J lost 4 bases, and 7 bases stayed unmatched. Germline V CDR1 and CDR2: MNHEY, SMNVEV (reference sequence). The CDR3 sequence is 15 residues long. DNA of the CDR3: TGTGCCAGCAGTCCAGGGACAGGGAGAGCAGATACGCAGTATTTT. It is translated as CASSPGTGRADTQYF.

This clonotype was detected a few times. The CDR3 sequence: CASSSGPGGNEQFF. CDR3 bases: TGTGCCAGCAGCTCAGGACCAGGGGGAAATGAGCAGTTCTTC. The chain joins TRBV7-9 to TRBJ2-1; 7 bases fit TRBD1. Germline CDR1 SEHNR, CDR2 FQNEAQ (reference sequence). The CDR3 loop spans 14 amino acids. The V segment lost 4 bases and the J segment 7 bases; nucleotides outside the gene matches: 7.

The V call is TRBV4-2, the J call TRBJ1-1, with 10 positions matching TRBD1. J gave up 1 base and V 0 bases, and 5 bases lay outside the gene matches. Germline V lookup: CDR1 LGHNA, CDR2 YNFKEQ. CDR3 size: 17 residues. For the CDR3, the DNA is TGTGCCAGCAGCCAAGAAGTAGGACAGGGGGAGAACACTGAAGCTTTCTTT. This gives the protein CASSQEVGQGENTEAFF.